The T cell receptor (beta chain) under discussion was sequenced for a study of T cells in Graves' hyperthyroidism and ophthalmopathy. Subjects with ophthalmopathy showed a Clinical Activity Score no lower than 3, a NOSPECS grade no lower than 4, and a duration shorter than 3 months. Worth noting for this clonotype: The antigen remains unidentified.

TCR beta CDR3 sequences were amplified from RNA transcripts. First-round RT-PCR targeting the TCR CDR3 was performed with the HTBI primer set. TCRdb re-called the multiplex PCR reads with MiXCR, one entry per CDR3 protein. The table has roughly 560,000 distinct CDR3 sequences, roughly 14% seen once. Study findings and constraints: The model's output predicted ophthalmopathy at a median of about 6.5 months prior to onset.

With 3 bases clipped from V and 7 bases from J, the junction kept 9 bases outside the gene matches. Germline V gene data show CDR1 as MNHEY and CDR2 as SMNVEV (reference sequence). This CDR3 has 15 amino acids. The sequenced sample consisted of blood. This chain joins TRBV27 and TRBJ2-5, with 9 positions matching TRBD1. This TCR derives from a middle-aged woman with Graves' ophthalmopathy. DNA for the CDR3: TGTGCCAGCAGTTTCCGGGACAGGGCTGCAGGGACCCAGTACTTC. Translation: CASSFRDRAAGTQYF.